This T cell receptor beta chain was found in a study of T-cell reconstitution after alpha-beta-depleted transplantation in children (TCRdb year 2016). Describing the broader study: T-cell immune reconstitution after TCRalphabeta/CD19-depleted allogeneic hematopoietic cell transplantation in children was quantitatively tracked in the study by means of TCR repertoire profiling.

Libraries came from PCR. TCRdb records Illumina HiSeq 2500 as the sequencer. TCR library preparation used molecular barcoding, with unique molecular identifiers applied to normalize quantification of the TCRbeta repertoire. TCRdb passed the public sequencing reads through fastp at Q25 and MiXCR, retaining productive beta sequences. Every entry covers one CDR3 protein and lists the most common genes and DNA from its rows. The sample has approximately 490,000 distinct CDR3 sequences on record, approximately 12% of them singletons. The leading ten clones occupy less than 6.5% of the sample. In the case of this clonotype: The antigen it binds to is not known. No much larger clone is present one base from it, and per-base qualities are unavailable.

Relative to germline, V is 6 bases shorter and J is 6 bases shorter, with 14 bases between their ends. CDR1 and CDR2 are drawn from the germline V gene: MNHEY, SVGEGT. The CDR3 covers 13 residues, taking in both the cysteine and the phenylalanine. This entry keeps only the CDR3 DNA: 39 bases, framed from base 1. The chain joins TRBV6-2 or TRBV6-3 to TRBJ1-2, with a weak D call of TRBD1 (6 bases match). This clonotype was sampled from a human donor who donated a stem cell graft to a child with combined immunodeficiency. The sequences come from PBMCs from the stem cell graft donor, collected from the stem cell graft. The sequenced DNA is TGTGCCAGCAGCACCGGGACACCAAATGGCTACACCTTC. Protein translation: CASSTGTPNGYTF.